A single T cell receptor (beta chain) is shown here with its context. Relative to the germline gene, one junction end is altered; a read error may explain this. These data belong to a study of blood T cells in healthy people across ages. A sample-barcoded 5' primer and a J-beta primer mix were used in a second PCR of roughly 6 to 11 cycles. TCRdb reanalysed the 5' RACE reads using MiXCR and keeps one entry per CDR3 protein. The sample carries 800,000 or so distinct CDR3 sequences, 20% to 25% recorded once. Germline CDR1 MDHEN, CDR2 SYDVKM. CDR3 length equals 13 residues. The sample also formed part of further work on T cells of mothers and their children.

V gene TRBV28 combines with J gene TRBJ2-7; unclear D gene. The sample taken for sequencing was blood. The TCR originated in a boy younger than 18 in good health. The chain's CDR3 is CATLRGIAYELYF. CDR3 coding DNA: TGTGCCACACTACGTGGTATAGCTTACGAGCTGTACTTC.